Sequencing of this TCR beta chain was carried out in a study of CD8 T cells in Susac syndrome. For the study at large: There were five or six sequenced Susac syndrome patients with active disease and fewer than 10 in remission. There were Susac syndrome patients who were therapy-naive at blood draw, others on corticosteroids, and others on intravenous immunoglobulin alone.

RNA totalling 0.5 to 1 ug underwent reverse transcription with random hexamers. immunoSEQ multiplex PCR amplified TCR beta CDR3 across 54 Vbeta, 13 Jbeta. TCRdb fed the immunoSEQ multiplex PCR reads into MiXCR, producing one record per CDR3 protein. The data contain 95,000 to 150,000 distinct CDR3 sequences, roughly 95% of them seen just once; the ten biggest clones take up approximately 0.15%. CD8+ and CD4+ T cells from blood underwent TCR beta sequencing. V lost 0 bases and J lost 6, with 7 bases in between. The CDR3 is 13 amino acids. From germline, CDR1 is SGHNT and CDR2 YYREEE (reference sequence).

The rearrangement joins TRBV5-4 to TRBJ2-1, with a weak D call TRBD2 (6 bases). This clonotype was obtained from a human donor with Susac syndrome. The sequenced material came from CD4+ T cells from PBMCs. For the CDR3, the DNA is TGTGCCAGCAGCTTGGTGGGGGGCAATGAGCAGTTCTTC. Translated, it gives CASSLVGGNEQFF.